These 30 T cell receptor beta chains originate from one sample sequenced in a study of shared clonotypes between healthy human individuals (dated by TCRdb to 2019 to 2021). Library prep was done by the immunoSEQ multiplex PCR assay. Held by TCRdb, this immuneACCESS table contains in-frame sequences only and omits some clones. Under half of the omission traces to an unresolved V gene where checked; the cause of the rest is unknown. The sample has around 1.9 million clones on record, 80% to 95% of them singletons. The ten largest account for around 1.7% of the sample. CD8 naive samples were CD45RO-negative cells positively selected for CCR7, giving a CD45RA+CCR7+ population that excluded TemRA cells. Sequencing was carried out using naive CD8+ T cells from PBMCs. The cell subset or site tag for this specimen amounts to: CD45RA+CCR7+. These receptors all come from a man aged 18 to 29 in good health. Some clones in this sample may be carry-over from other donors' samples.

This chain links TRBV6-5 with TRBJ2-2; TRBD1 aligns across 7 bases. This CDR3 has 14 amino acids. Trimming removed 6 bases from V and 7 bases from J; junction bases left unmatched: 8. Germline V gene sequence: CDR1 MNHEY, CDR2 SVGAGI. This CDR3 reads CASRPDRAGGELFF. CDR3 DNA: TGTGCCAGCAGGCCAGACAGGGCGGGCGGGGAGCTGTTTTTT.

J is TRBJ2-1 and V is TRBV30; D perhaps matches TRBD2 (6 bases). Germline-derived CDR1 and CDR2 are GTSNPN and SVGIG (reference sequence). V was pared by 5 bases and J by 1 base, with 15 bases between. The CDR3 extends over 15 amino acids. CDR3 sequence: CAWSWGLRSYNEQFF. The CDR3 DNA follows: TGTGCCTGGTCATGGGGACTTCGATCCTACAATGAGCAGTTCTTC.

J is TRBJ2-3 and V is TRBV9, with 10 bases matching TRBD2. Germline CDR1 reads SGDLS; CDR2 reads YYNGEE. There are 17 residues in the CDR3. V trimming: 4 bases; J trimming: 2 bases; junction bases outside the gene matches: 10. CDR3 amino acids: CASSLPASGGTTDTQYF. CDR3 sequence (DNA): TGTGCCAGCAGCCTCCCGGCTAGCGGGGGTACCACAGATACGCAGTATTTT.

The J gene is TRBJ2-7, the V gene TRBV2; D possibly corresponds to TRBD2 (5 bases). V was cut by 3 bases and J by 0 bases, with 9 bases left in between. The CDR3 spans 14 residues. Germline V gives CDR1 SNHLY, CDR2 FYNNEI. The CDR3 bases are TGTGCCAGCAGTGAGACGGGGAGCTCCTACGAGCAGTACTTC. This encodes CASSETGSSYEQYF.

The CDR3 protein is CASSVKGTGSPVYEQFF. In DNA form, the CDR3 reads TGTGCCAGCAGCGTCAAGGGGACCGGGAGCCCGGTCTATGAGCAGTTCTTC. The chain uses TRBV9 and TRBJ2-1; possible D gene TRBD2, 6 bases. Germline V lookup: CDR1 SGDLS, CDR2 YYNGEE. Trimming pared 2 bases from V and 8 bases from J, leaving 23 bases between. The CDR3 contains 17 residues.

This chain links TRBV28 with TRBJ2-7, with D hard to call. The CDR3 has 12 amino acids. CDR1 is MDHEN, CDR2 SYDVKM, per germline. V lost 5 bases to trimming and J lost 7 bases, with 12 bases between them. DNA of the CDR3: TGTGCCAGCAGTCCCCTCGACCAGGAGCAGTACTTC. Amino acids: CASSPLDQEQYF.

The V call is TRBV4-1, the J call TRBJ2-7, with D unresolved. This CDR3 spans 14 amino acids. Trimming cost V 1 base and J 5 bases, with 12 bases left between them. Germline V gives CDR1 MGHRA, CDR2 YSYEKL. CDR3 nucleotides: TGCGCCAGCAGCCAAGTCCCCAGATTGGACGAGCAGTACTTC. Encoded protein: CASSQVPRLDEQYF.

The genes are TRBV6-1 and TRBJ1-1; the D is unclear. CDR3 size: 13 residues. Germline CDR1 MNHNS, CDR2 SASEGT. Trimming pared 7 bases from V and 9 bases from J, leaving 18 bases between. The CDR3 loop is CASIGREMDKAFF. CDR3 nucleotides: TGTGCCAGCATCGGGAGGGAGATGGATAAAGCTTTCTTT.

The rearrangement uses TRBV9 and TRBJ1-2; D gene uncertain. The CDR3 is 14 amino acids. Trimming left V 4 bases short and J 2 bases short, with 12 bases between. Germline CDR1 reads SGDLS; CDR2 reads YYNGEE. CDR3 region: CASSPYAANYGYTF. The CDR3, as DNA: TGTGCCAGCAGCCCATATGCGGCAAACTATGGCTACACCTTC. The whole variable domain, remainder taken from reference TRBV9 and TRBJ1-2, is DSGVTQTPKHLITATGQRVTLRCSPRSGDLSVYWYQQSLDQGLQFLIQYYNGEERAKGNILERFSAQQFPDLHSELNLSSLELGDSALYFCASSPYAANYGYTFGSGTRLTVV.

As for this clone: Other DNA sequences of this sample code for an identical CDR3. The gene calls are TRBV7-9 and TRBJ2-1; TRBD2 matches at 7 bases. Trimming took 5 bases from V and 7 from J; bases not matched to a gene: 2. The CDR3 has 12 amino acids. From germline, CDR1 is SEHNR and CDR2 FQNEAQ (reference sequence). Written as DNA, the CDR3 is TGTGCCAGCAGCGGTAGCGGGAATGAGCAGTTCTTC. Its translation: CASSGSGNEQFF.

V gene TRBV27 combines with J gene TRBJ1-4, with a possible D match to TRBD1 (5 bases). V lost 5 bases and J 0 bases, leaving 13 bases between the germline ends. The CDR3 has 16 amino acids. The germline V gene has CDR1 MNHEY and CDR2 SMNVEV (reference sequence). DNA of the CDR3: TGTGCCAGCAGTCCCCACATAGGGGCAACTAATGAAAAACTGTTTTTT. Amino acid sequence: CASSPHIGATNEKLFF.

The chain carries TRBV29-1 and TRBJ2-3; the D gene is possibly TRBD2 (6 bases). The length of the CDR3 is 13 residues. V lost 6 bases to trimming and J lost 14 bases, with 24 bases between them. Germline CDR1 SQVTM, CDR2 ANQGSEA. CDR3 in DNA: TGCAGCGTCCTGAGCCGGGACTCCCCCCCCTCGTATTTT. Translated: CSVLSRDSPPSYF.

A few counts support this clone. This CDR3 is also generated by other DNA sequences in the sample. The chain carries TRBV14 and TRBJ1-1; D might be TRBD1 (5 bases). The V end was cut by 3 bases, the J end by 4 bases, with 9 bases between. The CDR3 has 13 amino acids. Germline V gene lookup returns CDR1 SGHDN and CDR2 FVKESK. CDR3 sequence reads: CASSQGLRTEAFF. In DNA, the CDR3 is TGTGCCAGCAGCCAGGGACTCCGCACTGAAGCTTTCTTT.

V and J are TRBV4-2 and TRBJ2-7, with D possibly called TRBD1 or TRBD2 (5 bases each). In germline, CDR1 is LGHNA, CDR2 YNFKEQ. The V end lost 4 bases, the J end lost 2 bases, and 15 bases lay between the germline ends. This CDR3 is 15 amino acids long. The CDR3 sequence: CASSLTPGQAYEQYF. Written as DNA, the CDR3 is TGTGCCAGCAGCCTAACACCGGGGCAGGCCTACGAGCAGTACTTC.

The gene calls are TRBV7-9 and TRBJ2-1; D unclear. Germline V gene data show CDR1 as SEHNR and CDR2 as FQNEAQ (reference sequence). This CDR3 is 13 amino acids long. The ends were cut back, 2 bases at V and 2 bases at J, with 4 bases in the middle. CDR3 amino acids: CASSLNPYNEQFF. The DNA of the CDR3 is TGTGCCAGCAGCTTAAATCCCTACAATGAGCAGTTCTTC.

Concerning this clone itself: The same CDR3 arises from other DNA sequences in this sample as well. The chain combines TRBV5-1 with TRBJ2-1; tentatively, D is TRBD1 or TRBD2 (5 bases each). CDR1 SGHRS and CDR2 YFSETQ come from the germline V gene. The CDR3 totals 11 residues. V lost 2 bases and J 10 bases, leaving 7 bases between the germline ends. The CDR3 loop reads CASSFGGEQFF. DNA of the CDR3: TGCGCCAGCAGCTTTGGGGGAGAGCAGTTCTTC.

The chain links TRBV6-1 to TRBJ2-2, with 8 nucleotides matching TRBD1. Germline-derived CDR1 and CDR2 are MNHNS and SASEGT. This CDR3 has 15 residues. The trim removed 6 bases at V and 5 bases at J, leaving 8 bases unmatched. In DNA, the CDR3 is TGTGCCAGCAGCCCTAGGACAGGGCGGACCGGGGAGCTGTTTTTT. This encodes CASSPRTGRTGELFF.

In its sample, this clone was seen once. This sequence joins TRBV7-3 and TRBJ1-1; D remains ambiguous. Germline V gene data show CDR1 as SGHTA and CDR2 as FQGTGA. V was shortened by 5 bases and J by 1 base, with 14 bases between the two germline ends. The CDR3 consists of 15 residues. CDR3 sequence (DNA): TGTGCCAGCAGCCCCCGTTCGACTGAGAACACTGAAGCTTTCTTT. Protein: CASSPRSTENTEAFF.

The V gene is TRBV23-1, the J gene TRBJ2-7; tentative D call: TRBD1 (6 bases). TRBV23-1 is treated as an ORF (open reading frame) with a function not yet certain. This CDR3 contains 14 residues. V lost 2 bases to trimming and J lost 1 base, with 9 bases between them. The CDR3 is CASSQKQGSYEQYF. The CDR3 nucleotides read TGCGCCAGCAGTCAAAAACAGGGATCCTACGAGCAGTACTTC.

J is TRBJ2-2 and V is TRBV4-3; TRBD2 aligns across 8 bases. Trimming cost V 2 bases and J 6 bases; bases outside gene matches: 5. The CDR3 is 15 amino acids. Germline V gives CDR1 LGHNA, CDR2 YSLEER. Here the CDR3 reads CASSQSSGVAGELFF. CDR3 DNA sequence: TGCGCCAGCAGCCAAAGTAGCGGGGTGGCCGGGGAGCTGTTTTTT.

The chain carries TRBV30 and TRBJ1-2, with D unclear. The CDR3 length is 15 residues. The germline gives CDR1 GTSNPN, CDR2 SVGIG (reference sequence). V dropped 5 bases and J dropped 4 bases, with 20 bases sitting between them. The CDR3 reads CAWVGGESPGYGYTF. In DNA, the CDR3 is TGTGCCTGGGTGGGAGGAGAAAGTCCAGGCTATGGCTACACCTTC.

The CDR3 loop is CASSLVPHTGRTGELFF. For the CDR3, the DNA is TGTGCCAGCAGTTTAGTCCCCCACACAGGGCGCACCGGGGAGCTGTTTTTT. The chain combines TRBV28 with TRBJ2-2; perhaps TRBD1 as D (6 bases). Germline values: CDR1 MDHEN, CDR2 SYDVKM. V was clipped by 2 bases and J by 4 bases, with 17 bases between them. There are 17 residues in the CDR3.

This chain connects TRBV6-1 to TRBJ2-6; 7 nucleotides match TRBD2. CDR3 length: 13 residues. V lost 6 bases and J lost 12; bases outside the gene matches: 8. In germline, CDR1 is MNHNS, CDR2 SASEGT. The CDR3 DNA reads as TGTGCCAGCAGGGGAGGGCAGGTGGCCGTCCTGACTTTC. Its protein product is CASRGGQVAVLTF.

The chain is built from TRBV10-3 and TRBJ2-5; D may correspond to TRBD1 or TRBD2 (5 bases each). The tail of the sequence fits TRBJ2-7 better, so the J call may be wrong. Germline CDR1 and CDR2: ENHRY and SYGVKD. This CDR3 has 13 amino acids. The CDR3 loop is CAIRTGTSIEQYF. The CDR3 bases are TGTGCCATCAGAACCGGGACGTCAATCGAGCAGTACTTC.

This chain links TRBV19 with TRBJ2-7; D not certain. This CDR3 has 12 amino acids. V was clipped by 6 bases and J by 2 bases, with 8 bases between them. The V gene's germline CDR1 is LNHDA and CDR2 SQIVND (reference sequence). CDR3 nucleotide sequence: TGTGCCAGTAGCGGCCCAGCCTACGAGCAGTACTTC. Translation gives CASSGPAYEQYF.

The chain is built from TRBV5-6 and TRBJ2-7; TRBD2 agrees at 13 bases. Per the germline V gene, CDR1 is SGHDT and CDR2 is YYEEEE. The CDR3 totals 17 residues. Trimming took 2 bases from V and 3 from J; bases not matched to a gene: 8. The CDR3 loop reads CASSLGLAGVWGYEQYF. CDR3 bases: TGTGCCAGCAGCTTAGGACTAGCGGGAGTGTGGGGCTACGAGCAGTACTTC.

The CDR3 protein is CASSPDTDPYEQYF. CDR3 sequence (DNA): TGTGCCAGCAGTCCCGACACTGACCCCTACGAGCAGTACTTC. This chain joins TRBV28 and TRBJ2-7; D ambiguous. There are 14 residues in the CDR3. Germline CDR1 MDHEN, CDR2 SYDVKM. Trimming cost V 5 bases and J 2 bases, with 13 bases left between them.

The chain has TRBV11-3 and TRBJ1-1; perhaps TRBD1 as D (5 bases). With 4 bases removed from V and 1 base from J, the gap between germline ends came to 13 bases. Germline CDR1 reads SGHNT; CDR2 reads YENEEA. This CDR3 has 15 amino acids. CDR3 residues: CASSSWGKWNTEAFF. In DNA, the CDR3 is TGTGCCAGCAGCTCATGGGGCAAGTGGAACACTGAAGCTTTCTTT.

The V and J genes are TRBV7-9 and TRBJ1-1; no firm D call. Per germline, CDR1 SEHNR and CDR2 FQNEAQ (reference sequence). V was trimmed by 5 bases and J by 3 bases, leaving 10 bases between them. This CDR3 spans 13 amino acids. DNA for the CDR3: TGTGCCAGCAGCCCCCTTGAGGACACTGAAGCTTTCTTT. Its protein product is CASSPLEDTEAFF.

The genes are TRBV27 and TRBJ1-5, with TRBD1 as a possible D gene (5 bases). Germline CDR1 reads MNHEY; CDR2 reads SMNVEV (reference sequence). CDR3 size: 14 residues. With 7 bases removed from V and 0 bases from J, the gap between germline ends came to 10 bases. CDR3 in amino acids: CASNPGLSNQPQHF. CDR3 nucleotide sequence: TGTGCCAGCAACCCAGGGCTTAGCAATCAGCCCCAGCATTTT.